This T cell receptor (beta chain) derives from a study of blood T cells in healthy people across ages. This clonotype was seen repeatedly, ten times or more. What it binds is unknown. A second roughly 7 to 11 cycle PCR used barcoded and J-beta primers. Every single cDNA molecule received a tag from a template-switch adaptor with 12 random nucleotides. One entry per CDR3 protein results from TCRdb running MiXCR on the 5' RACE reads. This table has about 840,000 distinct CDR3 sequences, 25% to 30% appearing once. The CDR3 runs to 12 residues. The V gene lost 4 bases and the J gene lost 7 bases, with 11 bases spanning the gap. Germline lookup yields CDR1 SGHRS and CDR2 YFSETQ. Overall study results and limits: Considered underestimates were the diversity estimates obtained from one million T cells.

The data also belong to a second study, concerning T cells of mothers and their children.

This receptor was identified in a woman between 40 and 55 years old in good health. The V and J genes are TRBV5-1 and TRBJ1-2; unclear D gene. The sequenced material came from blood. Here the CDR3 DNA reads TGCGCCAGCAGCCCCTTTTTGGGTGGCTACACCTTC. It specifies CASSPFLGGYTF.